These 26 T cell receptor beta chains were all obtained from the same sample, sequenced in a study of shared clonotypes between healthy human individuals. Assay used: immunoSEQ multiplex PCR; TCRdb lists only in-frame clones, some missing. In the table there are under 150,000 clones, about 70% of which are singletons. Sequences were obtained from memory CD8+ T cells sorted from blood. Documented subset: CD45RO+ cells pooled with CCR7-negative TemRA cells. All receptors derive from a woman aged 30 to 39 in good health.

This rearrangement joins TRBV6-1 to TRBJ2-3; D might be TRBD1 or TRBD2, each matching 6 bases. V was clipped by 6 bases and J by 3 bases, with 16 bases between them. Germline values: CDR1 MNHNS, CDR2 SASEGT. There are 15 residues in the CDR3. CDR3 in amino acids: CASSPSTGRTDTQYF. CDR3 in DNA: TGTGCCAGCAGCCCTTCAACAGGGAGGACAGATACGCAGTATTTT.

The V gene is TRBV10-2, the J gene TRBJ2-7, with unresolved D. V lost 2 bases and J lost 5, with 13 bases in between. Per the germline V gene, CDR1 is WSHSY and CDR2 is SAAADI. This CDR3 comprises 14 residues. This chain's CDR3 is CASSEVRAFHEQYF. The CDR3 DNA follows: TGCGCCAGCAGTGAGGTTCGGGCTTTCCACGAGCAGTACTTC.

V is TRBV9 and J is TRBJ2-7; D is possibly TRBD2 (5 bases). The germline V and J ends were trimmed by 5 bases and 7 bases, with 16 bases remaining between them. The germline V gene encodes CDR1 SGDLS and CDR2 YYNGEE. This CDR3 region has 13 residues. The chain's CDR3 is CASSSGLLGEQYF. Written as DNA, the CDR3 is TGTGCCAGCAGTTCCGGACTTCTCGGGGAGCAGTACTTC. Full variable domain (missing parts from reference TRBV9 and TRBJ2-7): DSGVTQTPKHLITATGQRVTLRCSPRSGDLSVYWYQQSLDQGLQFLIQYYNGEERAKGNILERFSAQQFPDLHSELNLSSLELGDSALYFCASSSGLLGEQYFGPGTRLTVT.

The V call is TRBV4-1, the J call TRBJ2-7, with 9 bases that match TRBD2. Germline lookup yields CDR1 MGHRA and CDR2 YSYEKL. This CDR3 region has 16 residues. Unmatched junction bases numbered 14, after V lost 4 bases and J lost 7 bases. The CDR3 loop reads CASSPPGRSGGIEQYF. The CDR3 DNA follows: TGCGCCAGCAGCCCCCCTGGTCGAAGCGGGGGGATTGAGCAGTACTTC.

This chain joins TRBV28 and TRBJ1-1, with 9 bases fitting TRBD1. This CDR3 has 13 amino acids. V lost 7 bases, J lost 1 base, and 1 base stayed unmatched. Germline loops: CDR1 MDHEN, CDR2 SYDVKM. The CDR3 DNA reads TGTGCCAGCAAGGACAGGGGGAACACTGAAGCTTTCTTT. It translates to CASKDRGNTEAFF. The full variable domain, with the rest looked up from reference TRBV28 and TRBJ1-1, is DVKVTQSSRYLVKRTGEKVFLECVQDMDHENMFWYRQDPGLGLRLIYFSYDVKMKEKGDIPEGYSVSREKKERFSLILESASTNQTSMYLCASKDRGNTEAFFGQGTRLTVV.

This sequence joins TRBV30 and TRBJ2-3; 8 bases are a match to TRBD2. Looked up from germline, CDR1 is GTSNPN and CDR2 is SVGIG (reference sequence). This CDR3 spans 12 amino acids. V lost 4 bases and J lost 15; bases outside the gene matches: 12. The CDR3 here is CAWNTMAGGYYF. For the CDR3, the DNA is TGTGCCTGGAATACCATGGCGGGAGGTTACTATTTT.

This sequence joins TRBV27 and TRBJ2-7; D gene uncertain. From germline, CDR1 is MNHEY and CDR2 SMNVEV (reference sequence). The CDR3 contains 13 residues. The germline V and J ends were trimmed by 3 bases and 6 bases, with 12 bases remaining between them. The CDR3 sequence: CASSFVPSGEQYF. The CDR3 nucleotides read TGTGCCAGCAGTTTTGTGCCCTCGGGCGAGCAGTACTTC.

This clone was observed a handful of times. The chain couples TRBV23-1 to TRBJ1-4; possibly TRBD1 for D (5 bases). TRBV23-1 is identified as an open reading frame with a role that is uncertain. This CDR3 is built from 15 residues. Trimming took off 7 bases at V and 6 bases at J, with 18 bases between the two ends. The CDR3: CASTIDGAGYEKLFF. CDR3 nucleotides: TGCGCCAGCACCATCGACGGGGCAGGGTATGAAAAACTGTTTTTT.

The chain uses TRBV7-9 and TRBJ2-7; 11 bases fit TRBD2. CDR3 length equals 16 residues. The V and J ends lost 5 bases and 3 bases, in that order; junction bases with no gene match: 9. CDR1 is SEHNR and CDR2 is FQNEAQ in the germline V gene (reference sequence). CDR3 bases: TGTGCCAGCAGCCAAGAACTAGCGGGAGCAAACTACGAGCAGTACTTC. This codes for CASSQELAGANYEQYF.

This clone was counted ten times or more. Other DNA variants within this sample encode the same CDR3. The rearrangement joins TRBV15 to TRBJ2-2, with unresolved D. The CDR3 is 14 residues long. The V and J ends lost 0 bases and 5 bases respectively, with 7 bases between them. The germline CDR1 and CDR2 sequences are LNHNV and YYDKDF (reference sequence). CDR3 bases: TGTGCCACCAGCAGAGATAGAGAAACCGGGGAGCTGTTTTTT. Amino acids: CATSRDRETGELFF.

The V gene is TRBV7-8, the J gene TRBJ2-1; 10 bases line up with TRBD1. The CDR3 spans 15 residues. The trim removed 6 bases at V and 10 bases at J, leaving 12 bases unmatched. Germline lookup yields CDR1 SGHVS and CDR2 FQNEAQ. The CDR3 nucleotides read TGTGCCAGCAGACTAACAAGACAGGGGGCAGGGGAGCAGTTCTTC. This encodes CASRLTRQGAGEQFF.

The chain is built from TRBV4-1 and TRBJ2-7; TRBD1 matches 7 bases. CDR3 size: 17 residues. Unmatched junction bases numbered 10, after V lost 0 bases and J lost 2 bases. Per germline, CDR1 MGHRA and CDR2 YSYEKL. CDR3 sequence: CASSQEIHQGDTYEQYF. CDR3 nucleotide sequence: TGCGCCAGCAGCCAAGAAATCCACCAGGGGGATACCTACGAGCAGTACTTC.

The chain carries TRBV6-9 and TRBJ1-2, with TRBD1 as a possible D gene (5 bases). Between the trimmed V and J ends, which lost 6 bases and 10 bases, there was a span of 18 bases. Germline V gene lookup returns CDR1 MNHGY and CDR2 SVAAGI. The CDR3 has 13 amino acids. The CDR3 region has the DNA TGTGCCAGCAGCCTCGGGACCCTAAGCGTCTACACCTTC. This encodes CASSLGTLSVYTF.

The rearrangement links TRBV4-1 to TRBJ2-7, with D possibly TRBD1 on 6 matching bases. V dropped 1 base and J dropped 5 bases, with 15 bases sitting between them. This CDR3 has 15 amino acids. CDR1 and CDR2 from the germline V gene are MGHRA and YSYEKL. CDR3 in amino acids: CASSQVGRGKNEQYF. The DNA for the CDR3 is TGCGCCAGCAGCCAAGTTGGCAGGGGAAAGAACGAGCAGTACTTC.

This clone appeared once. This sequence joins TRBV11-2 and TRBJ2-3, with 8 bases fitting TRBD2. V dropped 3 bases and J dropped 1; count of bases not matched to a gene: 0. The germline V gene encodes CDR1 SGHAT and CDR2 FQNNGV. The CDR3 is 14 residues long. CDR3 bases: TGTGCCAGCAGCTTGGGACTAGGCACAGATACGCAGTATTTT. As protein: CASSLGLGTDTQYF.

The V and J genes are TRBV7-9 and TRBJ2-1; possibly TRBD2 for D (6 bases). The germline V gene has CDR1 SEHNR and CDR2 FQNEAQ (reference sequence). V was cut by 5 bases and J by 0 bases, with 11 bases left in between. The length of the CDR3 is 15 residues. The DNA for the CDR3 is TGTGCCAGCAGCCGGGACTTGGACTCCTACAATGAGCAGTTCTTC. It is translated as CASSRDLDSYNEQFF.

The chain uses TRBV5-1 and TRBJ1-2, with unresolved D. The germline gives CDR1 SGHRS, CDR2 YFSETQ. Deletions cut 3 bases from V and 8 bases from J, with 17 bases between. The length of the CDR3 is 14 residues. The CDR3 sequence: CASSSNTGYQGYTF. CDR3 nucleotides: TGCGCCAGCAGCTCAAATACGGGGTATCAAGGCTACACCTTC.

This clone has a handful of counts. The chain links TRBV25-1 to TRBJ1-3; tentative D call: TRBD1 (6 bases). V lost 7 bases and J lost 3, with 10 bases in between. The CDR3 runs 13 residues. Germline V gene sequence: CDR1 MGHDK, CDR2 SYGVNS. CDR3 sequence (DNA): TGTGCCAGCACCCCACAGGGTGGAAACACCATATATTTT. Translating it yields CASTPQGGNTIYF.

The chain has TRBV15 and TRBJ1-5, with TRBD1 matching over 9 bases. The CDR3 consists of 21 residues. With 0 bases clipped from V and 0 bases from J, the junction kept 15 bases outside the gene matches. Germline assignment: CDR1 LNHNV and CDR2 YYDKDF (reference sequence). Written as DNA, the CDR3 is TGTGCCACCAGCAGAGATTCAGTAGAGACAGGGGGTTATTATAGCAATCAGCCCCAGCATTTT. The encoded protein is CATSRDSVETGGYYSNQPQHF.

The V and J genes are TRBV10-1 and TRBJ1-5; a weak D match, TRBD1 (5 bases). The V gene's germline CDR1 is WNHNN and CDR2 SYGVQD (reference sequence). The germline V and J ends were trimmed by 3 bases and 0 bases, with 6 bases remaining between them. The CDR3 is 14 amino acids. The CDR3 sequence is CASSDGHSNQPQHF. For the CDR3, the DNA is TGCGCCAGCAGTGACGGACATAGCAATCAGCCCCAGCATTTT.

The genes are TRBV11-2 and TRBJ2-1; TRBD1 agrees at 8 bases. The CDR3 spans 15 residues. V lost 6 bases and J lost 2; bases outside the gene matches: 6. The germline V gene has CDR1 SGHAT and CDR2 FQNNGV. CDR3 loop: CASRSRDRPYNEQFF. CDR3 DNA sequence: TGTGCCAGCAGGTCCCGGGACAGGCCCTACAATGAGCAGTTCTTC.

The chain joins TRBV28 to TRBJ1-1, with D possibly TRBD1 on 6 matching bases. Trimming shortened V by 6 bases and J by 0 bases, and 11 bases separated the two germline ends. The germline V gene encodes CDR1 MDHEN and CDR2 SYDVKM. The CDR3 consists of 14 residues. In nucleotides, the CDR3 is TGTGCCAGCAGCTCAGGGGAAATGAACACTGAAGCTTTCTTT. It codes for CASSSGEMNTEAFF.

This clone was found a few times. The V and J genes are TRBV27 and TRBJ2-7; D is unclear. CDR3 length equals 14 residues. The germline gives CDR1 MNHEY, CDR2 SMNVEV (reference sequence). Between the trimmed V and J ends, which lost 3 bases and 7 bases, there was a span of 16 bases. The CDR3 DNA reads TGTGCCAGCAGTTTGCAGGTGGGTTCTAAAGAGCAGTACTTC. As protein: CASSLQVGSKEQYF.

The chain carries TRBV5-5 and TRBJ1-5; D call uncertain. V was trimmed by 2 bases and J by 3 bases, leaving 9 bases between them. Germline values: CDR1 SGHKS, CDR2 YYEKEE (reference sequence). CDR3 length equals 14 residues. This chain's CDR3 is CASSFEGNNQPQHF. In nucleotides, the CDR3 is TGTGCCAGCAGCTTCGAAGGGAACAATCAGCCCCAGCATTTT.

The chain combines TRBV7-9 with TRBJ2-3; a weak D match, TRBD2 (5 bases). The germline V gene has CDR1 SEHNR and CDR2 FQNEAQ (reference sequence). The germline V and J ends were trimmed by 5 bases and 8 bases, with 8 bases remaining between them. This CDR3 contains 11 residues. The CDR3 DNA follows: TGTGCCAGCAGCCCCCGGGGTACGCAGTATTTT. Its translation: CASSPRGTQYF.

The chain couples TRBV11-3 to TRBJ1-1; D perhaps matches TRBD1 (5 bases). The CDR3 is 13 amino acids. Germline V CDR1 and CDR2: SGHNT, YENEEA. Between the trimmed V and J ends, which lost 0 bases and 9 bases, there was a span of 11 bases. CDR3 bases: TGTGCCAGCAGCTTAGAAGCGCGGGGGAAAGCTTTCTTT. It yields the protein CASSLEARGKAFF.